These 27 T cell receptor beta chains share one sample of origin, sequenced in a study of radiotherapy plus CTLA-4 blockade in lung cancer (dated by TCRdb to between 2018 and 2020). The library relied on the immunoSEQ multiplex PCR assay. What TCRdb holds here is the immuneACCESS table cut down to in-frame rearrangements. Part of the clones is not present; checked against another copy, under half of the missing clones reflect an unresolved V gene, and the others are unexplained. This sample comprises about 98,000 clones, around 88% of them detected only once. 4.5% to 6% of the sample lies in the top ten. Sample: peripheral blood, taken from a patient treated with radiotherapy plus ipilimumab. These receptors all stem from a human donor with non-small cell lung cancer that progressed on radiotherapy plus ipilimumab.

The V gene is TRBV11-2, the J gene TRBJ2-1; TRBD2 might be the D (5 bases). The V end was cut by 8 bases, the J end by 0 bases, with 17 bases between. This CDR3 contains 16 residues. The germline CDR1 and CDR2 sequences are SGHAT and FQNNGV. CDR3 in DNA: TGTGCCAGCTCTAGCAACACGGTCGGCTCCTACAATGAGCAGTTCTTC. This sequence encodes CASSSNTVGSYNEQFF.

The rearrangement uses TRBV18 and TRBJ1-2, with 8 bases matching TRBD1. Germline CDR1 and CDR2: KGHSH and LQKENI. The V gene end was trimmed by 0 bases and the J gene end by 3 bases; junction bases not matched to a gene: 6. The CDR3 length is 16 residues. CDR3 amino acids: CASSPPGGQAYYGYTF. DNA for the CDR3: TGTGCCAGCTCACCACCGGGGGGACAGGCTTACTATGGCTACACCTTC.

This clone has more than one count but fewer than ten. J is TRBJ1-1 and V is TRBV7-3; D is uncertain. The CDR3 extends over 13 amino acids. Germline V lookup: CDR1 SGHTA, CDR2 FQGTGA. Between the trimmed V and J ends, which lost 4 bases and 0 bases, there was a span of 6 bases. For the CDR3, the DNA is TGTGCCAGCAGCTCACAAGTGAACACTGAAGCTTTCTTT. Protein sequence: CASSSQVNTEAFF. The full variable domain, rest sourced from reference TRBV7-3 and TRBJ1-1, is GAGVSQTPSNKVTEKGKYVELRCDPISGHTALYWYRQSLGQGPEFLIYFQGTGAADDSGLPNDRFFAVRPEGSVSTLKIQRTERGDSAVYLCASSSQVNTEAFFGQGTRLTVV.

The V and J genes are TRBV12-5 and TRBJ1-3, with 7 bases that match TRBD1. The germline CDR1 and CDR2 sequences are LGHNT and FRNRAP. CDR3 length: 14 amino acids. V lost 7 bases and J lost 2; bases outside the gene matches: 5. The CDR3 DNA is TGTGCTAGTGCCGGGGACAGACCTGGAAACACCATATATTTT. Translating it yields CASAGDRPGNTIYF.

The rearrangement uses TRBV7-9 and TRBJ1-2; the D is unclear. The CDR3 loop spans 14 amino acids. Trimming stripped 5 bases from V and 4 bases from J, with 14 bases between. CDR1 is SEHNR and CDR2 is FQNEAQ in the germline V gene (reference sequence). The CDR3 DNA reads TGTGCCAGCAGCCGAGACGGACCCCGCTATGGCTACACCTTC. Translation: CASSRDGPRYGYTF.

Written as DNA, the CDR3 is TGTGCCAGCAGCCCCAGAGGACTAGCTCTTACAGATACGCAGTATTTT. As protein: CASSPRGLALTDTQYF. This chain joins TRBV7-8 and TRBJ2-3; 8 bases align to TRBD2. The CDR3 has 16 amino acids. Germline V lookup: CDR1 SGHVS, CDR2 FQNEAQ. The V gene end was trimmed by 5 bases and the J gene end by 3 bases; junction bases not matched to a gene: 10. The entire variable domain, with the rest obtained from reference TRBV7-8 and TRBJ2-3, is as follows: GAGVSQSPRYKVAKRGQDVALRCDPISGHVSLFWYQQALGQGPEFLTYFQNEAQLDKSGLPSDRFFAERPEGSVSTLKIQRTQQEDSAVYLCASSPRGLALTDTQYFGPGTRLTVL.

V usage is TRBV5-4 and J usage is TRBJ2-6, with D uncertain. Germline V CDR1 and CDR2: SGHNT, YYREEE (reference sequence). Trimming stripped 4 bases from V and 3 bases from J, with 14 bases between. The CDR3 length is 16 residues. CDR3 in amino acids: CASSPPTQRGANVLTF. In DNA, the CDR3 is TGTGCCAGCAGCCCTCCGACTCAACGTGGGGCCAACGTCCTGACTTTC.

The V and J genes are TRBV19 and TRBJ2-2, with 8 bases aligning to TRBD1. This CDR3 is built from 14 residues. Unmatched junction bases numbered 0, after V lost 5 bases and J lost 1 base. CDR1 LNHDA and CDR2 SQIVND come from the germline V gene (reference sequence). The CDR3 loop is CASSGQGNTGELFF. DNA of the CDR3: TGTGCCAGTAGTGGACAGGGGAACACCGGGGAGCTGTTTTTT.

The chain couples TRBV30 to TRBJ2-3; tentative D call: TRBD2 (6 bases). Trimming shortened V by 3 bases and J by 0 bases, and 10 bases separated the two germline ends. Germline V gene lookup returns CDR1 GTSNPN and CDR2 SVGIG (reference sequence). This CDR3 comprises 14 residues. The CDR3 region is CAWRSSGSTDTQYF. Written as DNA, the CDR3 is TGTGCCTGGAGGTCAAGCGGGAGCACAGATACGCAGTATTTT.

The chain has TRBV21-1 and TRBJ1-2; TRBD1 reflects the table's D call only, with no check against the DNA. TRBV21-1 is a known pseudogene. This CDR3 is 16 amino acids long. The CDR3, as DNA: TGTGCCAGCAGCAAAGTATTAGACAGGGTGAAATGTGGCTACACCTTC. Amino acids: CASSKVLDRVKCGYTF.

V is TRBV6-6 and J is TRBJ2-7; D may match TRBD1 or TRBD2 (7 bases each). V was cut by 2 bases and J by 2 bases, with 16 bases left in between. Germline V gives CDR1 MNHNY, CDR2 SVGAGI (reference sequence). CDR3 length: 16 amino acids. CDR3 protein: CASSYPTGRGPYEQYF. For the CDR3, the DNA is TGTGCCAGCAGTTACCCGACAGGGAGGGGACCCTACGAGCAGTACTTC.

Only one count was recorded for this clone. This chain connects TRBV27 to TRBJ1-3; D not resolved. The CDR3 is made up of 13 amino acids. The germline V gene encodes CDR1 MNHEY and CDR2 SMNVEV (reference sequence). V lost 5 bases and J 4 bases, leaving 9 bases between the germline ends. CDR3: CASSVSGGNTIYF. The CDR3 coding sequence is TGTGCCAGCAGTGTTTCCGGGGGAAACACCATATATTTT.

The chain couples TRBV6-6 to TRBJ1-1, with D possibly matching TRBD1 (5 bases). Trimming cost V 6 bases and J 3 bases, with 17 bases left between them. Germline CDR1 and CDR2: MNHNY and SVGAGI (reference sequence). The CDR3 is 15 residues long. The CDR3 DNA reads TGTGCCAGCAGCGAACGACACGGGGGGGACACTGAAGCTTTCTTT. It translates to CASSERHGGDTEAFF.

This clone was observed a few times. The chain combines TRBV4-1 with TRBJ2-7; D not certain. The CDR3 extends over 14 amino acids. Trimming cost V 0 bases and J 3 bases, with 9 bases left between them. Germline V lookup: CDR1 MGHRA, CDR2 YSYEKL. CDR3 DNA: TGCGCCAGCAGCCAAGAGGGCAGTGACTACGAGCAGTACTTC. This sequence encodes CASSQEGSDYEQYF.

The CDR3 here is CAISDPNTEAFF. Written as DNA, the CDR3 is TGTGCCATCAGTGACCCGAACACTGAAGCTTTCTTT. The gene calls are TRBV10-3 and TRBJ1-1; D uncertain. Deletions cut 3 bases from V and 1 base from J, with 3 bases between. This CDR3 region has 12 residues. Germline-derived CDR1 and CDR2 are ENHRY and SYGVKD.

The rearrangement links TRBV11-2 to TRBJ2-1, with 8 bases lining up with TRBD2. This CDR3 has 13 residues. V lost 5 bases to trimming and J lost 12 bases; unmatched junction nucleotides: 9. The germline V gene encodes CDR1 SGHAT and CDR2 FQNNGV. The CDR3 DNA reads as TGTGCCAGCAGCCCCCAACTAGCGGCAGTGCAGTTCTTC. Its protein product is CASSPQLAAVQFF. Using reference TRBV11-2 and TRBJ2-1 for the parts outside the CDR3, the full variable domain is EAGVAQSPRYKIIEKRQSVAFWCNPISGHATLYWYQQILGQGPKLLIQFQNNGVVDDSQLPKDRFSAERLKGVDSTLKIQPAKLEDSAVYLCASSPQLAAVQFFGPGTRLTVL.

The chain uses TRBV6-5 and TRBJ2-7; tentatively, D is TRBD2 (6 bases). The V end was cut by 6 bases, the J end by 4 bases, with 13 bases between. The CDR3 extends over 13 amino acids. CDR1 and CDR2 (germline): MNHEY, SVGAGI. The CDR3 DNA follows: TGTGCCAGCAGCCCTAGCGAGCAGTACGAGCAGTACTTC. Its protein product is CASSPSEQYEQYF.

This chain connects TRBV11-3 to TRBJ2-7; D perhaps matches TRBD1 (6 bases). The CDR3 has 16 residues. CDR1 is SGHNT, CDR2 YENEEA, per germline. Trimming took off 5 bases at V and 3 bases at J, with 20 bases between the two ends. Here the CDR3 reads CASSQRGWPDDYEQYF. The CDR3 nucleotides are TGTGCCAGCAGCCAAAGGGGGTGGCCAGACGACTACGAGCAGTACTTC.

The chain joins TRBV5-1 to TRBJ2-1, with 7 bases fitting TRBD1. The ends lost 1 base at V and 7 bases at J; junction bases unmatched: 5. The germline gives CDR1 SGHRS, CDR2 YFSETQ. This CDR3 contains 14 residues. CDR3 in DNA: TGCGCCAGCAGCTTGCGAGGGGGCGGGAATGAGCAGTTCTTC. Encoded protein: CASSLRGGGNEQFF.

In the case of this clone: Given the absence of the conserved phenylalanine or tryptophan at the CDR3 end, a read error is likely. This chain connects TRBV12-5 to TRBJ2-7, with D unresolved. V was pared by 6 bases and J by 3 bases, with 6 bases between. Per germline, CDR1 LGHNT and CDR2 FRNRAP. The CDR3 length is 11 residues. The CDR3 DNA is TGTGCTAGTGGGCAATACTACGAGCAGTACTAC. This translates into CASGQYYEQYY.

The CDR3 region has the DNA TGTGCCAGCTCACCACAGCAGGCTAGCGGGAGTCCTGAGCAGTTCTTC. It encodes CASSPQQASGSPEQFF. V gene TRBV18 combines with J gene TRBJ2-1, with TRBD2 matching over 10 bases. The CDR3 extends over 16 amino acids. The trim removed 1 base at V and 9 bases at J, leaving 9 bases unmatched. Per the germline V gene, CDR1 is KGHSH and CDR2 is LQKENI.

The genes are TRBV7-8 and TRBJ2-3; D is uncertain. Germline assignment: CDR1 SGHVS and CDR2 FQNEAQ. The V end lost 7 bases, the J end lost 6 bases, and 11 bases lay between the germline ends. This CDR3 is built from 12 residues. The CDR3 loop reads CASTWTSDTQYF. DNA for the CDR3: TGTGCCAGCACCTGGACCAGTGATACGCAGTATTTT.

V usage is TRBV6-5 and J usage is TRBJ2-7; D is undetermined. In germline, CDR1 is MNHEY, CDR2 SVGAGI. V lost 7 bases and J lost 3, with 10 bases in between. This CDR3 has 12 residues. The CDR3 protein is CASMGEFYEQYF. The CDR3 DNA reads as TGTGCCAGCATGGGTGAGTTCTACGAGCAGTACTTC.

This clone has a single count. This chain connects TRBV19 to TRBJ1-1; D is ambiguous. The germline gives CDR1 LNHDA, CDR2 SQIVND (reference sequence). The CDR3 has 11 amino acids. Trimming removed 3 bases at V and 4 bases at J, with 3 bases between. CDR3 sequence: CASSIGTEAFF. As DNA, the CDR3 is TGTGCCAGTAGTATCGGCACTGAAGCTTTCTTT. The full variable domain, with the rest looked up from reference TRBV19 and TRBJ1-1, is DGGITQSPKYLFRKEGQNVTLSCEQNLNHDAMYWYRQDPGQGLRLIYYSQIVNDFQKGDIAEGYSVSREKKESFPLTVTSAQKNPTAFYLCASSIGTEAFFGQGTRLTVV.

The CDR3 coding sequence is TGTGCCTGTACCGGGACTTTGCCCTACGAGCAGTACTTC. Its protein product is CACTGTLPYEQYF. The V gene is TRBV30, the J gene TRBJ2-7; D is possibly TRBD2 (6 bases). Trimming took 6 bases from V and 2 from J, leaving 14 bases between them. Germline loops: CDR1 GTSNPN, CDR2 SVGIG (reference sequence). This CDR3 has 13 residues.

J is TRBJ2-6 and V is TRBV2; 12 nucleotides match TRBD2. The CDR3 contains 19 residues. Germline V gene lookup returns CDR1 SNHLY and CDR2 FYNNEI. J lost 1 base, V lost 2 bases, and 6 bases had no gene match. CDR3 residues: CASSETPTSGSSGANVLTF. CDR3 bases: TGTGCCAGCAGTGAAACCCCGACTAGCGGGAGTTCTGGGGCCAACGTCCTGACTTTC. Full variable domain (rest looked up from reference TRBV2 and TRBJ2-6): EPEVTQTPSHQVTQMGQEVILRCVPISNHLYFYWYRQILGQKVEFLVSFYNNEISEKSEIFDDQFSVERPDGSNFTLKIRSTKLEDSAMYFCASSETPTSGSSGANVLTFGAGSRLTVL.

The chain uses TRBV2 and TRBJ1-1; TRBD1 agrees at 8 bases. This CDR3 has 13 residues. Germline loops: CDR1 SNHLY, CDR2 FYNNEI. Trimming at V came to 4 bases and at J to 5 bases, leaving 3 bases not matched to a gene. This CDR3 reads CASSGDRWTEAFF. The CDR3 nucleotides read TGTGCCAGCAGTGGGGACAGGTGGACTGAAGCTTTCTTT.